This passage covers 28 T cell receptor beta chains from one sample sequenced in a study of cytomegalovirus exposure and HLA in healthy donors. Primers included in the PCR were 60 Vbeta and 13 Jbeta primers. The table came from immunoSEQ multiplex PCR; TCRdb's copy has only in-frame clones and leaves some out. The table includes some 200,000 clones, 75% to 90% detected once. Sequenced: PBMCs. The receptors derive from a woman aged 18-29 years in good health and CMV-seronegative.

This rearrangement joins TRBV6-5 to TRBJ1-5, with TRBD1 matching 8 bases. Germline V gene lookup returns CDR1 MNHEY and CDR2 SVGAGI. V was clipped by 5 bases and J by 7 bases; unmatched bases: 10. The CDR3 spans 15 residues. As DNA, the CDR3 is TGTGCCAGCAGTCCCAGGGCAGGGGGCGCCCAGCCCCAGCATTTT. It encodes CASSPRAGGAQPQHF.

This clone turned up a few times. The chain links TRBV5-1 to TRBJ1-4; 12 bases fit TRBD1. With 4 bases clipped from V and 6 bases from J, the junction kept 7 bases outside the gene matches. Per the germline V gene, CDR1 is SGHRS and CDR2 is YFSETQ. CDR3 length: 16 residues. Here the CDR3 reads CASSVGQGAGYEKLFF. CDR3 nucleotide sequence: TGCGCCAGCAGCGTGGGACAGGGGGCCGGCTATGAAAAACTGTTTTTT. The whole variable domain, remainder taken from reference TRBV5-1 and TRBJ1-4, is KAGVTQTPRYLIKTRGQQVTLSCSPISGHRSVSWYQQTPGQGLQFLFEYFSETQRNKGNFPGRFSGRQFSNSRSEMNVSTLELGDSALYLCASSVGQGAGYEKLFFGSGTQLSVL.

This clone was seen more than once but under ten times. This chain connects TRBV19 to TRBJ1-4; D is undetermined. V was clipped by 6 bases and J by 3 bases, with 8 bases between them. This CDR3 comprises 13 residues. CDR1 and CDR2 (germline): LNHDA, SQIVND (reference sequence). CDR3 sequence reads: CASSGAANEKLFF. CDR3 coding DNA: TGTGCCAGTAGCGGCGCGGCTAATGAAAAACTGTTTTTT.

The chain employs TRBV5-1 and TRBJ2-7; 8 nucleotides agree with TRBD2. From germline, CDR1 is SGHRS and CDR2 YFSETQ. V was pared by 0 bases and J by 5 bases, with 4 bases of the junction left unmatched. This CDR3 has 14 amino acids. DNA of the CDR3: TGCGCCAGCAGCTTGGCGGGAGGGCCTAACGAGCAGTACTTC. This translates into CASSLAGGPNEQYF.

As for this clone: Other DNA sequences in the same sample also yield this CDR3. The gene calls are TRBV27 and TRBJ1-5; D is uncertain. This CDR3 has 13 residues. Germline values: CDR1 MNHEY, CDR2 SMNVEV (reference sequence). V was trimmed by 0 bases and J by 4 bases, leaving 4 bases between them. This CDR3 reads CASSLSENQPQHF. Written as DNA, the CDR3 is TGTGCCAGCAGTTTATCGGAGAATCAGCCCCAGCATTTT.

The CDR3 loop is CASKQGVDEQFF. CDR3 nucleotides: TGCGCCAGCAAGCAGGGCGTCGATGAGCAGTTCTTC. This rearrangement joins TRBV10-2 to TRBJ2-1; maybe TRBD1 (5 bases). The V and J ends lost 7 bases and 8 bases respectively, with 12 bases between them. The CDR3 sequence is 12 residues long. CDR1 and CDR2 (germline): WSHSY, SAAADI.

The V and J genes are TRBV27 and TRBJ2-1, with 12 nucleotides matching TRBD2. V was pared by 7 bases and J by 4 bases, with 2 bases of the junction left unmatched. CDR3 length: 14 amino acids. Germline lookup yields CDR1 MNHEY and CDR2 SMNVEV (reference sequence). DNA for the CDR3: TGTGCCAGCACAACTAGCGGGAGGTACAATGAGCAGTTCTTC. It yields the protein CASTTSGRYNEQFF.

The CDR3 is CAWMQGSTEAFF. Here the CDR3 DNA reads TGTGCCTGGATGCAGGGGAGCACTGAAGCTTTCTTT. The J gene is TRBJ1-1, the V gene TRBV30; a weak D match, TRBD1 (6 bases). This CDR3 spans 12 amino acids. Trimming stripped 4 bases from V and 4 bases from J, with 10 bases between. Germline V lookup: CDR1 GTSNPN, CDR2 SVGIG (reference sequence).

The gene calls are TRBV7-6 and TRBJ2-7, with D perhaps TRBD2 (5 bases). CDR3 length: 14 residues. Trimming removed 1 base from V and 6 bases from J, with 13 bases in between. CDR1 is SGHVS and CDR2 is FNYEAQ in the germline V gene. CDR3 sequence (DNA): TGTGCCAGCAGCTTAGGGCCTGTGGAGGCCGAGCAGTACTTC. As protein: CASSLGPVEAEQYF.

The chain joins TRBV6-5 to TRBJ2-4; 7 bases fit TRBD2. Germline V lookup: CDR1 MNHEY, CDR2 SVGAGI. The CDR3 consists of 14 residues. V trimming: 6 bases; J trimming: 8 bases; junction bases outside the gene matches: 10. The DNA of the CDR3 is TGTGCCAGCAGCTACGGGGGGTTCTCGGACATTCAGTACTTC. Its protein product is CASSYGGFSDIQYF.

This clone was seen only a few times. This chain uses TRBV2 with TRBJ1-1; 8 bases match TRBD1. Trimming removed 10 bases from V and 3 bases from J; junction bases left unmatched: 7. This CDR3 is built from 13 residues. The germline CDR1 and CDR2 sequences are SNHLY and FYNNEI. CDR3 bases: TGTGCCACCCACAGGGGGGTCTACACTGAAGCTTTCTTT. Encoded protein: CATHRGVYTEAFF.

The chain couples TRBV4-2 to TRBJ1-5; D ambiguous. Trimming left V 0 bases short and J 10 bases short, with 13 bases between. The CDR3 totals 14 residues. Looked up from germline, CDR1 is LGHNA and CDR2 is YNFKEQ. CDR3 in DNA: TGTGCCAGCAGCCAAGATGTTCTCCCGGTCCCCCAGCATTTT. Amino acid sequence: CASSQDVLPVPQHF.

There are a few counts of this clone. The rearrangement joins TRBV7-6 to TRBJ2-7; 9 bases fit TRBD2. The V gene end was trimmed by 5 bases and the J gene end by 5 bases; junction bases not matched to a gene: 4. The CDR3 loop spans 13 amino acids. The germline CDR1 and CDR2 sequences are SGHVS and FNYEAQ. The CDR3: CASSPGTSHEQYF. The CDR3 region has the DNA TGTGCCAGCAGCCCCGGGACTAGCCACGAGCAGTACTTC.

The chain carries TRBV5-1 and TRBJ2-7, with no clear D. Germline values: CDR1 SGHRS, CDR2 YFSETQ. Trimming took 4 bases from V and 1 from J, leaving 9 bases between them. The length of the CDR3 is 13 residues. The CDR3 spells CASSLTASYEQYF. As DNA, the CDR3 is TGCGCCAGCAGCCTTACTGCTTCCTACGAGCAGTACTTC.

The rearrangement joins TRBV7-2 to TRBJ2-5; TRBD2 might be the D (5 bases). The V gene's germline CDR1 is SGHTA and CDR2 FQGNSA. V was trimmed by 6 bases and J by 3 bases, leaving 8 bases between them. The CDR3 consists of 12 residues. The chain's CDR3 is CASRFGEETQYF. The CDR3 DNA sequence: TGTGCCAGCAGGTTCGGGGAAGAGACCCAGTACTTC.

This chain joins TRBV5-1 and TRBJ1-1; no reliable D call. This CDR3 region has 15 residues. Germline V CDR1 and CDR2: SGHRS, YFSETQ. The V and J ends lost 2 bases and 5 bases respectively, with 16 bases between them. The CDR3, as DNA: TGCGCCAGCAGCTTTGAATGGCCGTCTTGGACTGAAGCTTTCTTT. This translates into CASSFEWPSWTEAFF.

This chain connects TRBV29-1 to TRBJ2-5, with D maybe TRBD1 (6 bases). The J call may be wrong; the DNA end is better matched by TRBJ2-7. Germline loops: CDR1 SQVTM, CDR2 ANQGSEA. The CDR3 is 11 amino acids. CDR3 amino acids: CSVEIRGEQYF. The DNA for the CDR3 is TGCAGCGTCGAGATCAGGGGCGAGCAGTACTTC.

The chain combines TRBV29-1 with TRBJ2-6; 9 positions agree with TRBD1. The V gene end was trimmed by 3 bases and the J gene end by 0 bases; junction bases not matched to a gene: 3. Germline lookup yields CDR1 SQVTM and CDR2 ANQGSEA. This CDR3 is 16 amino acids long. The CDR3 bases are TGCAGCGTTGATGACAGGGGGTACTCTGGGGCCAACGTCCTGACTTTC. It yields the protein CSVDDRGYSGANVLTF.

This clone appeared once. V usage is TRBV7-3 and J usage is TRBJ2-1, with D possibly being TRBD2 (6 bases). CDR1 is SGHTA and CDR2 is FQGTGA in the germline V gene. V gave up 5 bases and J gave up 6 bases, with 8 bases separating them. This CDR3 spans 12 amino acids. The CDR3 coding sequence is TGTGCCAGCAGCCTGGGACTCAATGAGCAGTTCTTC. This sequence encodes CASSLGLNEQFF.

This chain connects TRBV5-4 to TRBJ1-1; 7 bases agree with TRBD1. The V gene's germline CDR1 is SGHNT and CDR2 YYREEE (reference sequence). The CDR3 totals 13 residues. After removal of 0 bases from V and 7 bases from J, the junction contained 3 bases not matched to a gene. CDR3 sequence: CASSLDRGLEAFF. DNA of the CDR3: TGTGCCAGCAGCTTGGACAGGGGACTTGAAGCTTTCTTT.

J is TRBJ2-1 and V is TRBV7-2, with 7 positions matching TRBD1. V shed 5 bases, J shed 4 bases, and the junction held 5 bases outside the gene matches. The CDR3 is made up of 14 amino acids. Germline assignment: CDR1 SGHTA and CDR2 FQGNSA. CDR3 bases: TGTGCCAGCAGCACCGGGACAGAATACAATGAGCAGTTCTTC. Amino acid sequence: CASSTGTEYNEQFF.

The rearrangement links TRBV5-6 to TRBJ1-4; the D is unclear. Germline lookup yields CDR1 SGHDT and CDR2 YYEEEE. Trimming stripped 0 bases from V and 2 bases from J, with 11 bases between. CDR3 length: 16 residues. The CDR3: CASSLGPPSTNEKLFF. As DNA, the CDR3 is TGTGCCAGCAGCTTGGGGCCGCCCTCCACTAATGAAAAACTGTTTTTT.

On this clone: This CDR3 is also generated by other DNA sequences in the sample. This rearrangement joins TRBV19 to TRBJ2-7; 7 bases agree with TRBD2. With 6 bases clipped from V and 7 bases from J, the junction kept 18 bases outside the gene matches. The CDR3 loop spans 16 amino acids. In germline, CDR1 is LNHDA, CDR2 SQIVND (reference sequence). The CDR3 spells CASRRLAGDPVGEQYF. The CDR3 DNA reads TGTGCCAGTAGAAGGCTGGCGGGAGACCCTGTCGGGGAGCAGTACTTC. Using reference TRBV19 and TRBJ2-7 for the parts outside the CDR3, the full variable domain is DGGITQSPKYLFRKEGQNVTLSCEQNLNHDAMYWYRQDPGQGLRLIYYSQIVNDFQKGDIAEGYSVSREKKESFPLTVTSAQKNPTAFYLCASRRLAGDPVGEQYFGPGTRLTVT.

The V gene is TRBV29-1, the J gene TRBJ2-1; the D is unclear. Per germline, CDR1 SQVTM and CDR2 ANQGSEA. The ends were cut back, 4 bases at V and 8 bases at J, with 12 bases in the middle. This CDR3 comprises 12 residues. The CDR3 reads CSVVLGWDEQFF. The CDR3 DNA is TGCAGCGTTGTGCTAGGATGGGATGAGCAGTTCTTC.

V is TRBV6-5 and J is TRBJ1-1, with TRBD1 as a possible D gene (5 bases). There are 16 residues in the CDR3. V shed 0 bases and J shed 3 bases, with 14 bases lying between them. Germline V gene lookup returns CDR1 MNHEY and CDR2 SVGAGI. The CDR3: CASSYSIRVGDTEAFF. As DNA, the CDR3 is TGTGCCAGCAGTTACTCGATTCGAGTAGGGGACACTGAAGCTTTCTTT.

J is TRBJ2-3 and V is TRBV15; D is uncertain. This CDR3 has 18 amino acids. Germline V CDR1 and CDR2: LNHNV, YYDKDF (reference sequence). Trimming shortened V by 3 bases and J by 0 bases, and 19 bases separated the two germline ends. The CDR3 protein is CATSRRQSYPQSTDTQYF. CDR3 nucleotides: TGTGCCACCAGCAGGAGGCAAAGCTACCCCCAGAGCACAGATACGCAGTATTTT.

This clone was recorded a few times. Within the sample, other DNA sequences also encode this same CDR3. The chain couples TRBV27 to TRBJ2-2; 10 positions match TRBD2. Trimming cost V 2 bases and J 5 bases; bases outside gene matches: 5. Per the germline V gene, CDR1 is MNHEY and CDR2 is SMNVEV (reference sequence). The CDR3 is 16 amino acids. Here the CDR3 DNA reads TGTGCCAGCAGTTTACTAGCGGGAGACGGAACCGGGGAGCTGTTTTTT. Translated, it gives CASSLLAGDGTGELFF.

The V call is TRBV11-2, the J call TRBJ2-5; 10 bases align to TRBD2. CDR3 length: 15 amino acids. The J segment lost 1 base and the V segment lost 7 bases, leaving 6 bases of the junction unmatched. CDR1 is SGHAT, CDR2 FQNNGV, per germline. This CDR3 is CASTIWTSGQETQYF. As DNA, the CDR3 is TGTGCCAGCACCATTTGGACTAGCGGCCAAGAGACCCAGTACTTC. The full variable domain, rest sourced from reference TRBV11-2 and TRBJ2-5, is EAGVAQSPRYKIIEKRQSVAFWCNPISGHATLYWYQQILGQGPKLLIQFQNNGVVDDSQLPKDRFSAERLKGVDSTLKIQPAKLEDSAVYLCASTIWTSGQETQYFGPGTRLLVL.